Following are 18 T cell receptor beta chains from one sample sequenced in a study of early T cells in non-severe SARS-CoV-2 infection. TCRdb reprocessed the 5' RACE reads with MiXCR, giving one entry per CDR3 protein. This sample has 60,000 to 65,000 distinct CDR3 sequences; around 13% occur once, and the top ten carry around 4.6%. The sequencing input was whole blood. The receptors derive from an adult who was a healthcare worker with PCR-confirmed SARS-CoV-2 infection or an uninfected control (not recorded which).

This clonotype was counted at least ten times. The J gene is TRBJ1-5, the V gene TRBV10-3, with TRBD1 matching 7 bases. The V gene end was trimmed by 11 bases and the J gene end by 2 bases; junction bases not matched to a gene: 12. This CDR3 has 15 residues. The germline V gene has CDR1 ENHRY and CDR2 SYGVKD. As DNA, the CDR3 is TGTGCCTCCGACCCCCAGGGGGTCGGCAATCAGCCCCAGCATTTT. Its protein is CASDPQGVGNQPQHF.

At least ten counts were recorded for this clonotype. The chain has TRBV7-9 and TRBJ2-1; tentative D call: TRBD2 (5 bases). The V end was cut by 2 bases, the J end by 4 bases, with 6 bases between. This CDR3 is built from 13 residues. Germline V gene data show CDR1 as SEHNR and CDR2 as FQNEAQ (reference sequence). CDR3 protein: CASSLIAYNEQFF. CDR3 DNA sequence: TGTGCCAGCAGCTTAATAGCGTACAATGAGCAGTTCTTC.

This clonotype has a count of ten or more. The V call is TRBV6-2 or TRBV6-3, the J call TRBJ2-7; tentative D call: TRBD2 (5 bases). The CDR3 extends over 14 amino acids. Trimming took off 2 bases at V and 2 bases at J, with 10 bases between the two ends. Per the germline V gene, CDR1 is MNHEY and CDR2 is SVGEGT. CDR3 DNA: TGTGCCAGCAGTTACGATCGGGGAACCTACGAGCAGTACTTC. This translates into CASSYDRGTYEQYF.

This sequence joins TRBV5-1 and TRBJ2-2; no clear D. This CDR3 has 16 amino acids. The V gene's germline CDR1 is SGHRS and CDR2 YFSETQ. V lost 0 bases and J 1 base, leaving 10 bases between the germline ends. The CDR3 loop is CASSLGPTGNTGELFF. In nucleotides, the CDR3 is TGCGCCAGCAGCTTGGGTCCCACCGGGAACACCGGGGAGCTGTTTTTT.

This clonotype was seen many times. The CDR3 region is CASSLAGTSDEQFF. CDR3 bases: TGTGCCAGCAGTTTAGCCGGGACTAGTGATGAGCAGTTCTTC. This chain connects TRBV28 to TRBJ2-1; 8 bases are shared with TRBD2. J gave up 8 bases and V 2 bases, and 5 bases lay outside the gene matches. Germline assignment: CDR1 MDHEN and CDR2 SYDVKM. There are 14 residues in the CDR3. The complete variable domain, with remaining parts taken from reference TRBV28 and TRBJ2-1, reads DVKVTQSSRYLVKRTGEKVFLECVQDMDHENMFWYRQDPGLGLRLIYFSYDVKMKEKGDIPEGYSVSREKKERFSLILESASTNQTSMYLCASSLAGTSDEQFFGPGTRLTVL.

This chain uses TRBV19 with TRBJ2-3; the match to TRBD2 covers 7 bases. V was pared by 8 bases and J by 3 bases, with 8 bases of the junction left unmatched. CDR3 length: 14 amino acids. In germline, CDR1 is LNHDA, CDR2 SQIVND (reference sequence). CDR3 in amino acids: CASGVAGQTDTQYF. The CDR3 bases are TGTGCCAGTGGAGTAGCGGGCCAAACAGATACGCAGTATTTT. The entire variable domain, with the rest obtained from reference TRBV19 and TRBJ2-3, is as follows: DGGITQSPKYLFRKEGQNVTLSCEQNLNHDAMYWYRQDPGQGLRLIYYSQIVNDFQKGDIAEGYSVSREKKESFPLTVTSAQKNPTAFYLCASGVAGQTDTQYFGPGTRLTVL.

V and J are TRBV5-1 and TRBJ1-1; TRBD1 is a possible D gene (5 bases). The V and J ends lost 4 bases and 5 bases respectively, with 15 bases between them. CDR3 length equals 14 residues. Germline CDR1 reads SGHRS; CDR2 reads YFSETQ. The DNA of the CDR3 is TGCGCCAGCAGCCCCTACGGGGGAAGGACTGAAGCTTTCTTT. Encoded protein: CASSPYGGRTEAFF.

This clonotype showed up many times. V and J are TRBV7-3 and TRBJ2-7; 7 bases align to TRBD1. CDR1 SGHTA and CDR2 FQGTGA come from the germline V gene. The CDR3 consists of 14 residues. The ends lost 2 bases at V and 3 bases at J; junction bases unmatched: 4. CDR3 DNA sequence: TGTGCCAGCAGCTTAGAGACAGGGAACTACGAGCAGTACTTC. Protein sequence: CASSLETGNYEQYF.

The chain recombines TRBV4-1 with TRBJ2-1, with D perhaps matching TRBD2 (6 bases). The CDR3 has 15 residues. The V end was cut by 1 base, the J end by 3 bases, with 10 bases between. The germline CDR1 and CDR2 sequences are MGHRA and YSYEKL. CDR3 bases: TGCGCCAGCAGCCAAGCCCGGGAGTTCTACAATGAGCAGTTCTTC. This sequence encodes CASSQAREFYNEQFF.

This clonotype was observed a handful of times. Here the CDR3 reads CATSLGRLAGVDNEQFF. CDR3 sequence (DNA): TGTGCCACCTCCCTAGGTAGACTAGCGGGAGTCGACAATGAGCAGTTCTTC. The chain uses TRBV3-1 and TRBJ2-1; 12 nucleotides align to TRBD2. CDR1 is LGHDT, CDR2 YNNKEL, per germline (reference sequence). J lost 5 bases, V lost 10 bases, and 15 bases had no gene match. CDR3 length: 17 residues.

This clonotype occurred a few times. The CDR3: CATSDGPYNEQFF. CDR3 in DNA: TGTGCCACCAGTGACGGACCGTACAATGAGCAGTTCTTC. The chain joins TRBV24-1 to TRBJ2-1; no clear D gene. This CDR3 has 13 amino acids. The ends were cut back, 4 bases at V and 4 bases at J, with 7 bases in the middle. From germline, CDR1 is KGHDR and CDR2 SFDVKD.

This clonotype was counted at least ten times. The V and J genes are TRBV7-2 and TRBJ2-7; TRBD2 matches 8 bases. CDR1 and CDR2 (germline): SGHTA, FQGNSA. V shed 5 bases, J shed 8 bases, and the junction held 20 bases outside the gene matches. The CDR3 has 17 amino acids. The CDR3 DNA follows: TGTGCCAGCAGCCTCCTTGACGGGGGGGGATTTACTGGCAAGCAGTACTTC. Protein product: CASSLLDGGGFTGKQYF. The variable domain in full, completed from reference TRBV7-2 and TRBJ2-7, reads GAGVSQSPSNKVTEKGKDVELRCDPISGHTALYWYRQSLGQGLEFLIYFQGNSAPDKSGLPSDRFSAERTGGSVSTLTIQRTQQEDSAVYLCASSLLDGGGFTGKQYFGPGTRLTVT.

The J gene is TRBJ1-2, the V gene TRBV28, with a possible D match to TRBD1 (5 bases). The CDR3 length is 13 residues. V was pared by 5 bases and J by 8 bases, with 15 bases between. Germline values: CDR1 MDHEN, CDR2 SYDVKM. The DNA of the CDR3 is TGTGCCAGCAGTCATCCAACCGGGACGGGCTACACCTTC. Protein product: CASSHPTGTGYTF.

The chain combines TRBV7-9 with TRBJ1-1; possibly TRBD1 for D (5 bases). The CDR3 runs 14 residues. V lost 2 bases, J lost 4 bases, and 11 bases lay in between. From germline, CDR1 is SEHNR and CDR2 FQNEAQ (reference sequence). CDR3 in amino acids: CASSLLGDLTEAFF. In DNA form, the CDR3 reads TGTGCCAGCAGCTTACTGGGGGATCTCACTGAAGCTTTCTTT. Full variable domain (missing parts from reference TRBV7-9 and TRBJ1-1): DTGVSQNPRHKITKRGQNVTFRCDPISEHNRLYWYRQTLGQGPEFLTYFQNEAQLEKSRLLSDRFSAERPKGSFSTLEIQRTEQGDSAMYLCASSLLGDLTEAFFGQGTRLTVV.

This clonotype showed up many times. This sequence joins TRBV19 and TRBJ1-3; 7 bases match TRBD1. CDR3 length equals 17 residues. Germline CDR1 is LNHDA and CDR2 is SQIVND (reference sequence). Trimming cost V 3 bases and J 0 bases; bases outside gene matches: 8. The CDR3 sequence: CASSISGGAYSGNTIYF. The CDR3 nucleotides read TGTGCCAGTAGTATTTCAGGGGGTGCTTACTCTGGAAACACCATATATTTT. Complete variable domain (other parts from reference TRBV19 and TRBJ1-3): DGGITQSPKYLFRKEGQNVTLSCEQNLNHDAMYWYRQDPGQGLRLIYYSQIVNDFQKGDIAEGYSVSREKKESFPLTVTSAQKNPTAFYLCASSISGGAYSGNTIYFGEGSWLTVV.

This clonotype was recorded at least ten times. CDR3 loop: CSARVGSGTSSYNEQFF. DNA for the CDR3: TGCAGTGCTAGAGTAGGCAGCGGGACCAGCTCCTACAATGAGCAGTTCTTC. V is TRBV20-1 and J is TRBJ2-1; 7 bases are shared with TRBD2. The V gene's germline CDR1 is DFQATT and CDR2 SNEGSKA (reference sequence). V shed 1 base, J shed 0 bases, and the junction held 9 bases outside the gene matches. The CDR3 extends over 17 amino acids.

This clonotype was recorded at least ten times. V usage is TRBV7-9 and J usage is TRBJ1-1; no definite D call. The CDR3 extends over 16 amino acids. Trimming cost V 5 bases and J 0 bases, with 16 bases left between them. Germline-derived CDR1 and CDR2 are SEHNR and FQNEAQ (reference sequence). This chain's CDR3 is CASSHPGGIMNTEAFF. CDR3 coding DNA: TGTGCCAGCAGCCATCCCGGCGGGATCATGAACACTGAAGCTTTCTTT.

The chain joins TRBV2 to TRBJ2-5, with TRBD1 matching over 9 bases. This CDR3 spans 14 amino acids. Germline V gives CDR1 SNHLY, CDR2 FYNNEI. Trimming took 5 bases from V and 4 from J; bases not matched to a gene: 5. CDR3 sequence reads: CASSLQGAAETQYF. The CDR3 DNA follows: TGTGCCAGCAGTTTACAGGGGGCGGCAGAGACCCAGTACTTC.